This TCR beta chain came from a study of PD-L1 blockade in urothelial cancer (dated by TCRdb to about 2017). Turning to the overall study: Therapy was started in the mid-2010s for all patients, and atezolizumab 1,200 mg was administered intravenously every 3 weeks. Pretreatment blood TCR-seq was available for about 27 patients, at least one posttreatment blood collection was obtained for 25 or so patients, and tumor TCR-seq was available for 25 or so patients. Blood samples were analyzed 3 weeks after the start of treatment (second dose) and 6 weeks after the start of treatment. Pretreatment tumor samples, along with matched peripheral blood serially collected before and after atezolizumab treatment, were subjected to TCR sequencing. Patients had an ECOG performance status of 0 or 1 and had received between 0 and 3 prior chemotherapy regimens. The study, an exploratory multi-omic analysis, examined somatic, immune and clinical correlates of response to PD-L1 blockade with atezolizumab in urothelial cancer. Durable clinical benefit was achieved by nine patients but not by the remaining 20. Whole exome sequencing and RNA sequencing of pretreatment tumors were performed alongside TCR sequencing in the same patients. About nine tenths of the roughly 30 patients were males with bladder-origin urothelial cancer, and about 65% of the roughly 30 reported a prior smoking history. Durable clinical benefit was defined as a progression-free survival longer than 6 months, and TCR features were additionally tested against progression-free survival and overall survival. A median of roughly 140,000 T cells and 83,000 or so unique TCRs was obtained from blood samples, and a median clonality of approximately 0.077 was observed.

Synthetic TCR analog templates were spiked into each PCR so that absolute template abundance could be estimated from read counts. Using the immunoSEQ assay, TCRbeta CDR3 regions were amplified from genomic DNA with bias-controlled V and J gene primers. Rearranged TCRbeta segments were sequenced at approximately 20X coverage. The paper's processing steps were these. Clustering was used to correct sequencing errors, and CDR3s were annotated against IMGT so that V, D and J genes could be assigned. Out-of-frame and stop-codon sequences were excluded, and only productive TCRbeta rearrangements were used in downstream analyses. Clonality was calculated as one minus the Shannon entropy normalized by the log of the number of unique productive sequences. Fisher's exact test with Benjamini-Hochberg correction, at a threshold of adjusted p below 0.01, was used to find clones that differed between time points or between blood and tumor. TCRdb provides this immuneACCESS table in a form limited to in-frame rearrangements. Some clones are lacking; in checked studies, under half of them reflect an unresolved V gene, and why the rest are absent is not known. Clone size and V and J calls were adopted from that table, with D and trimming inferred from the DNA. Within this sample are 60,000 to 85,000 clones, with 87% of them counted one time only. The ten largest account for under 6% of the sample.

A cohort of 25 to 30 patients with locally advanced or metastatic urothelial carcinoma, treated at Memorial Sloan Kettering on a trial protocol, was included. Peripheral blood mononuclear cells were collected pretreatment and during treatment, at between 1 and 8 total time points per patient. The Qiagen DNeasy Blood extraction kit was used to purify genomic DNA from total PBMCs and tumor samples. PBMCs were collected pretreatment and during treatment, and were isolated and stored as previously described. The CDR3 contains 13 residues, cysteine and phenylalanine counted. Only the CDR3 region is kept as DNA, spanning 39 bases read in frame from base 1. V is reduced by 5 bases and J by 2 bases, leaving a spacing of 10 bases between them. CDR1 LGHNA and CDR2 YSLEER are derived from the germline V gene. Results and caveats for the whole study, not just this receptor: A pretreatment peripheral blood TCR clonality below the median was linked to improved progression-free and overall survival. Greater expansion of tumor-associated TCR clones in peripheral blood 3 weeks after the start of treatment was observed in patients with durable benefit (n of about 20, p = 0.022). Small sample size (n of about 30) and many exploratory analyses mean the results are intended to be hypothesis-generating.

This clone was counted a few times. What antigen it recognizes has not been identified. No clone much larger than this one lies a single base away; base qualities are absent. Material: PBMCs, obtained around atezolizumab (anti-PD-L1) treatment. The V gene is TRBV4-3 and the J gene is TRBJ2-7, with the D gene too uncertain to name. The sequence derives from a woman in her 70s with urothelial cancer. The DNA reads TGCGCCAGCAGCACCCACAGAACCTACGAGCAGTACTTC. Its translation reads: CASSTHRTYEQYF.